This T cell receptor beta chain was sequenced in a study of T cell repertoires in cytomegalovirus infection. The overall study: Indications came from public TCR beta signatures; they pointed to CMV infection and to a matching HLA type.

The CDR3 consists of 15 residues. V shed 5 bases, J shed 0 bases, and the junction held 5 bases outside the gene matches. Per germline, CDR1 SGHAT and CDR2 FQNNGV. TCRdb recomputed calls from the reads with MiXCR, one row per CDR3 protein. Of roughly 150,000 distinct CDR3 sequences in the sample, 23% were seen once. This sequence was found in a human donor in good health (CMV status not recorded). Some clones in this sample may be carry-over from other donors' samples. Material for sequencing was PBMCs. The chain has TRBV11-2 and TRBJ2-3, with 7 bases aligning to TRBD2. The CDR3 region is CASSIAGESTDTQYF. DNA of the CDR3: TGTGCCAGCAGCATCGCGGGGGAGAGCACAGATACGCAGTATTTT.